These T cell receptor beta chains were read from a single sample in a study of Ad26.COV2.S vaccination and SARS-CoV-2 variants. Measured with immunoSEQ multiplex PCR; TCRdb has only the in-frame clones, and not every one. The sample has around 300,000 clones; roughly 90% are singletons. Sample: peripheral blood, taken in a trial of Ad26.COV2.S vaccine versus placebo. The receptors come from a person between 18 and 65 years old who received the Ad26.COV2.S COVID-19 vaccine or a placebo. Both conserved end residues are part of each CDR3. Clone size appears in some rows only: once, few, many, or a class for an expanded clone.

>-|TRBV6-2/TRBV6-3
CASSLTQWAQYF
>-|TRBV7-2
CASSLRGGGDEQYF
>-|TRBV5-1
CASSLAAGSINEQFF
>-|TRBV11-2
CASTYQVGNTIYF
>-|TRBV6-2/TRBV6-3
CASSTRPGGTGELFF
>-|TRBV11-1
CASRRSNENEQFF
>-|TRBV7-2
CASSLTDLAKTQYF
>-|TRBV19
CASSGVTGGAGANVLTF
>once|TRBV6-5
CASRPQGADGYTF
>-|TRBV7-8
CASIVWGQGRMNTEAFF
>-|TRBV5-6
CASSLIRGYYYNEQFF
>-|TRBV4-1
CASSLLPGQGAHEQYF
>-|TRBV7-2
CASSWDPDRPSTDTQYF
>-|TRBV6-1
CASSEIGGAGELFF
>-|TRBV19
CASSGGVSEQYF